The rows below give T cell receptor beta chains drawn from one sample of a study of blood T cell repertoires in COVID-19. The data were produced by immunoSEQ multiplex PCR, yet TCRdb's version contains in-frame clones alone and is incomplete. The top ten hold nearly 25% of the sample, which has some 93,000 clones, roughly three quarters seen once. Source material: peripheral blood. These receptor sequences come from a human donor in a cohort sampled during active COVID-19. The CDR3 runs from the conserved cysteine through the conserved F or W. The D gene is left open where the match is weak. Part of the rows lack a size; the others show once, few, many or a class for expanded clones.

NA	TRBV7-2	TRBJ2-5	NA	CASSLQVGEQETQYF	TGTGCCAGCAGCCTTCAGGTTGGGGAGCAAGAGACCCAGTACTTC
TRBD2	TRBV19	TRBJ2-1	NA	CASRPTGGSSPKQFF	TGTGCCAGTAGACCGACGGGAGGCTCCTCCCCTAAGCAGTTCTTC
TRBD1	TRBV5-1	TRBJ1-4	NA	CASSLDPGQGGEKLFF	TGCGCCAGCAGCTTGGATCCGGGACAGGGAGGTGAAAAACTGTTTTTT
NA	TRBV5-1	TRBJ1-4	once	CASSLMDGDEKLFF	TGCGCCAGCAGCTTGATGGACGGGGATGAAAAACTGTTTTTT
NA	TRBV5-4	TRBJ2-1	NA	CASSFGTPPDNEQFF	TGTGCCAGCAGCTTCGGGACTCCGCCGGACAATGAGCAGTTCTTC
NA	TRBV15	TRBJ2-1	NA	CATSARLPRLDEQFF	TGTGCCACCAGCGCTAGACTACCGCGCCTTGATGAGCAGTTCTTC
NA	TRBV7-2	TRBJ2-3	NA	CASSLMGDDTQYF	TGTGCCAGCAGCCTTATGGGAGATGATACGCAGTATTTT
NA	TRBV29-1	TRBJ2-3	NA	CSVERTASTDTQYF	TGCAGCGTTGAGAGGACAGCTAGCACAGATACGCAGTATTTT
TRBD2	TRBV7-9	TRBJ2-7	NA	CASSLGSLAAFEQYF	TGTGCCAGCAGCTTAGGCTCACTAGCGGCTTTCGAGCAGTACTTC
TRBD2	TRBV10-3	TRBJ2-7	NA	CAIREDSSGSSYEQYF	TGTGCCATCAGAGAAGATTCTAGCGGGAGCTCCTACGAGCAGTACTTC
NA	TRBV9	TRBJ2-2	NA	CASSVISGPNTGELFF	TGTGCCAGCAGCGTAATTTCGGGTCCGAACACCGGGGAGCTGTTTTTT
TRBD1	TRBV18	TRBJ2-2	NA	CASSLAEGQHTGELFF	TGTGCCAGCTCACTCGCTGAGGGACAGCACACCGGGGAGCTGTTTTTT
NA	TRBV10-1	TRBJ2-1	NA	CATSEASSYNEQFF	TGCGCCACCTCCGAAGCGAGCTCCTACAATGAGCAGTTCTTC